Listed here are 8 T cell receptor beta chains from one sample, sequenced in a study of blood T cell repertoires in COVID-19. Generated by immunoSEQ multiplex PCR, the TCRdb table keeps only in-frame clones and is missing some. The sample consists of more than 150,000 clones, more than 85% of them appearing once. The source material was peripheral blood. The receptors here all came from a middle-aged man with acute or convalescent COVID-19.

The chain employs TRBV6-2 or TRBV6-3 and TRBJ1-1; the D is unclear. Germline V gene lookup returns CDR1 MNHEY and CDR2 SVGEGT. CDR3 length: 18 residues. V was cut by 0 bases and J by 2 bases, with 19 bases left in between. CDR3 sequence reads: CASSYSYIERGDNTEAFF. In DNA form, the CDR3 reads TGTGCCAGCAGTTACTCGTACATCGAACGGGGAGATAACACTGAAGCTTTCTTT.

The J gene is TRBJ1-5, the V gene TRBV6-5, with D perhaps matching TRBD1 (5 bases). Trimming cost V 5 bases and J 2 bases, with 13 bases left between them. The CDR3 has 15 amino acids. The germline gives CDR1 MNHEY, CDR2 SVGAGI. The CDR3 sequence: CASSLQGLGNQPQHF. For the CDR3, the DNA is TGTGCCAGCAGTCTTCAGGGATTGGGCAATCAGCCCCAGCATTTT.

The chain links TRBV27 to TRBJ2-7; tentative D call: TRBD2 (5 bases). CDR3 length: 14 amino acids. Trimming removed 2 bases at V and 3 bases at J, with 11 bases between. The germline CDR1 and CDR2 sequences are MNHEY and SMNVEV (reference sequence). The CDR3 bases are TGTGCCAGCAGTTTAGGGAGTTTAGGCTACGAGCAGTACGTC. Translation gives CASSLGSLGYEQYV.

In its sample, this clone was seen a few times. The chain couples TRBV3-1 (or the pseudogene TRBV3-2) to TRBJ2-2; no clear D. Germline V lookup: CDR1 LGHDT, CDR2 YNNKEL (reference sequence). V was shortened by 4 bases and J by 4 bases, with 10 bases between the two germline ends. This CDR3 has 14 amino acids. The CDR3 spells CASSPGYVTGELFF. For the CDR3, the DNA is TGTGCCAGCAGCCCAGGTTACGTCACCGGGGAGCTGTTTTTT.

The chain is built from TRBV9 and TRBJ2-1; 7 bases map to TRBD2. V lost 4 bases to trimming and J lost 3 bases; unmatched junction nucleotides: 7. CDR3 length: 15 residues. Germline CDR1 is SGDLS and CDR2 is YYNGEE. Written as DNA, the CDR3 is TGTGCCAGCAGCACTAGCGCGACCATCTACAATGAGCAGTTCTTC. This codes for CASSTSATIYNEQFF. Full variable domain (remainder filled in from reference TRBV9 and TRBJ2-1): DSGVTQTPKHLITATGQRVTLRCSPRSGDLSVYWYQQSLDQGLQFLIQYYNGEERAKGNILERFSAQQFPDLHSELNLSSLELGDSALYFCASSTSATIYNEQFFGPGTRLTVL.

The chain is built from TRBV30 and TRBJ1-6; no definite D call. V was shortened by 3 bases and J by 2 bases, with 5 bases between the two germline ends. The CDR3 has 13 residues. Germline CDR1 and CDR2: GTSNPN and SVGIG (reference sequence). The CDR3 nucleotides read TGTGCCTGGAGGGCAGCCTATAATTCACCCCTCCACTTT. Amino acids: CAWRAAYNSPLHF.

V and J are TRBV10-3 and TRBJ2-7; D is uncertain. Trimming removed 4 bases from V and 3 bases from J, with 4 bases in between. Germline CDR1 reads ENHRY; CDR2 reads SYGVKD. The CDR3 covers 11 residues. The CDR3 region is CAISADYEQYF. CDR3 bases: TGTGCCATCAGTGCAGACTACGAGCAGTACTTC.

This rearrangement joins TRBV28 to TRBJ2-5; possibly TRBD1 for D (5 bases). The CDR3 totals 16 residues. V lost 9 bases to trimming and J lost 8 bases, with 28 bases between them. Germline CDR1 and CDR2: MDHEN and SYDVKM. CDR3 in amino acids: CARIPGFDRPRDTQYF. CDR3 DNA: TGTGCCAGAATCCCCGGCTTTGACAGACCAAGAGATACCCAGTACTTC.